This TCR beta chain was retrieved from a study of spatial heterogeneity in lung cancer. Time point described: sample taken at primary tumor resection. Material for sequencing was whole RNA from tumor, nontumor lung or frozen PBMC, left unsorted. Germline-derived CDR1 and CDR2 are DFQATT and SNEGSKA (reference sequence). The V end was cut by 6 bases, the J end by 0 bases, with 14 bases between. CDR3 length: 14 residues. In TCRdb, the 5' RACE reads were re-called with MiXCR into one record per CDR3 protein. The sample consists of about 22,000 distinct CDR3 sequences, under 6% of them appearing once. This clonotype showed up just a few times.

Here the sequenced sample was PBMCs, taken at surgery. V usage is TRBV20-1 and J usage is TRBJ2-5, with D uncertain. The clonotype comes from a male donor with early-stage non-small cell lung cancer. CDR3 sequence (DNA): TGCAGTGCCCGACCCGGACCGAACCAAGAGACCCAGTACTTC. The encoded protein is CSARPGPNQETQYF.